Below are 14 T cell receptor beta chains sequenced from a single sample in a study of blood T cell repertoires in COVID-19. This table comes from immunoSEQ multiplex PCR, and its TCRdb copy is limited to in-frame clones, with some not included. Altogether 90,000 to 120,000 clones are present, roughly four fifths being singletons, with the ten largest covering roughly 3.3%. The source material was peripheral blood. Every receptor here comes from a woman at least 80 years old with active or convalescent COVID-19.

The J gene is TRBJ1-2, the V gene TRBV10-2, with D uncertain. Germline values: CDR1 WSHSY, CDR2 SAAADI. The CDR3 contains 14 residues. V lost 6 bases, J lost 4 bases, and 15 bases lay in between. The CDR3 protein is CASRSGEGTYGYTF. DNA for the CDR3: TGCGCCAGCAGGAGTGGAGAGGGAACCTATGGCTACACCTTC.

This clone was counted once. The rearrangement links TRBV5-1 to TRBJ2-2, with D possibly being TRBD2 (5 bases). The germline V gene has CDR1 SGHRS and CDR2 YFSETQ. CDR3 length: 17 residues. V dropped 3 bases and J dropped 3 bases, with 18 bases sitting between them. CDR3 amino acids: CASSSVRAGLHTGELFF. In DNA, the CDR3 is TGCGCCAGCAGCTCGGTGCGGGCCGGGCTTCACACCGGGGAGCTGTTTTTT.

This chain links TRBV9 with TRBJ2-7; the match to TRBD2 covers 7 bases. Germline V gene sequence: CDR1 SGDLS, CDR2 YYNGEE. With 3 bases clipped from V and 6 bases from J, the junction kept 12 bases outside the gene matches. The CDR3 is made up of 15 amino acids. In DNA form, the CDR3 reads TGTGCCAGCAGCGCAACCGGGACTACGACTCGCGAGCAGTACTTC. Amino acids: CASSATGTTTREQYF.

The rearrangement uses TRBV5-6 and TRBJ1-6, with 7 bases that match TRBD1. Germline V gene data show CDR1 as SGHDT and CDR2 as YYEEEE. The CDR3 totals 17 residues. Trimming took 1 base from V and 0 from J; bases not matched to a gene: 4. The CDR3 DNA sequence: TGTGCCAGCAGCTTGAACGGGGACAGCTCCTATAATTCACCCCTCCACTTT. Its translation is CASSLNGDSSYNSPLHF. The full variable domain, with the rest looked up from reference TRBV5-6 and TRBJ1-6, is DAGVTQSPTHLIKTRGQQVTLRCSPKSGHDTVSWYQQALGQGPQFIFQYYEEEERQRGNFPDRFSGHQFPNYSSELNVNALLLGDSALYLCASSLNGDSSYNSPLHFGNGTRLTVT.

The chain has TRBV21-1 and TRBJ1-5. TRBV21-1 is tagged as a pseudogene. The CDR3 loop spans 14 amino acids. The CDR3 region has the DNA TGTGCCAGCAGCAGAGGGTGGGTGAGTCAGCCCCAGCATTTT. The encoded protein is CASSRGWVSQPQHF.

The chain recombines TRBV28 with TRBJ1-5; maybe TRBD1 (5 bases). V lost 3 bases and J lost 6, with 12 bases in between. This CDR3 has 14 residues. CDR1 and CDR2 from the germline V gene are MDHEN and SYDVKM. The CDR3: CASSFSGGSQPQHF. The CDR3 DNA reads TGTGCCAGCAGTTTCTCGGGGGGGAGTCAGCCCCAGCATTTT. Supplemented by reference TRBV28 and TRBJ1-5, the full variable domain reads DVKVTQSSRYLVKRTGEKVFLECVQDMDHENMFWYRQDPGLGLRLIYFSYDVKMKEKGDIPEGYSVSREKKERFSLILESASTNQTSMYLCASSFSGGSQPQHFGDGTRLSIL.

This chain links TRBV9 with TRBJ1-6, with D perhaps TRBD1 (5 bases). Germline V lookup: CDR1 SGDLS, CDR2 YYNGEE. The length of the CDR3 is 16 residues. V gave up 4 bases and J gave up 2 bases, with 13 bases separating them. CDR3 in amino acids: CASSPRGGTYNSPLHF. The CDR3 DNA reads TGTGCCAGCAGCCCGCGGGGGGGAACCTATAATTCACCCCTCCACTTT.

The table lists this clone with a few counts. V usage is TRBV27 and J usage is TRBJ1-1, with a weak D call TRBD1 (5 bases). Germline V gene lookup returns CDR1 MNHEY and CDR2 SMNVEV (reference sequence). V lost 2 bases and J lost 2, with 15 bases in between. This CDR3 is built from 16 residues. The CDR3 coding sequence is TGTGCCAGCAGTTTAAGTGGTAGGGGCGCAAACACTGAAGCTTTCTTT. Its translation is CASSLSGRGANTEAFF.

This rearrangement joins TRBV6-1 to TRBJ1-2, with D maybe TRBD1 (6 bases). CDR3 size: 14 residues. The V gene lost 0 bases and the J gene lost 2 bases, with 7 bases spanning the gap. Germline CDR1 is MNHNS and CDR2 is SASEGT. The CDR3 bases are TGTGCCAGCAGTGAAGCAGGGGGAAACTATGGCTACACCTTC. It translates to CASSEAGGNYGYTF.

This chain links TRBV5-4 with TRBJ2-1; D might be TRBD2 (5 bases). V shed 1 base and J shed 6 bases, with 14 bases lying between them. Germline CDR1 and CDR2: SGHNT and YYREEE (reference sequence). The CDR3 contains 15 residues. For the CDR3, the DNA is TGTGCCAGCAGCTTGTGGGGAGATTCGGTCAATGAGCAGTTCTTC. This translates into CASSLWGDSVNEQFF. Based on the CDR3 plus reference TRBV5-4 and TRBJ2-1, the full variable domain is ETGVTQSPTHLIKTRGQQVTLRCSSQSGHNTVSWYQQALGQGPQFIFQYYREEENGRGNFPPRFSGLQFPNYSSELNVNALELDDSALYLCASSLWGDSVNEQFFGPGTRLTVL.

The chain carries TRBV7-3 and TRBJ2-7; a possible D gene is TRBD2 (6 bases). V dropped 2 bases and J dropped 2 bases, with 13 bases sitting between them. This CDR3 has 15 amino acids. Germline V gives CDR1 SGHTA, CDR2 FQGTGA. The CDR3 spells CASSLSGELPYEQYF. CDR3 coding DNA: TGTGCCAGCAGCTTATCGGGGGAACTCCCCTACGAGCAGTACTTC.

The rearrangement joins TRBV11-3 to TRBJ2-1; D uncertain. Trimming stripped 3 bases from V and 0 bases from J, with 12 bases between. CDR3 length equals 16 residues. Germline V gene sequence: CDR1 SGHNT, CDR2 YENEEA. CDR3 sequence (DNA): TGTGCCAGCAGCTTTAGAGGCCAAGGCTCCTACAATGAGCAGTTCTTC. Encoded protein: CASSFRGQGSYNEQFF.

The V call is TRBV28, the J call TRBJ2-7, with D tentatively TRBD1 (6 bases). The V gene's germline CDR1 is MDHEN and CDR2 SYDVKM. V lost 3 bases and J lost 4, with 19 bases in between. The CDR3 length is 16 residues. CDR3: CASSFQKVVQGYEQYF. CDR3 nucleotide sequence: TGTGCCAGCAGTTTTCAGAAGGTGGTACAGGGATACGAGCAGTACTTC.

The chain is built from TRBV2 and TRBJ1-4; possibly TRBD1 for D (6 bases). The CDR3 is made up of 14 amino acids. V dropped 7 bases and J dropped 1 base, with 10 bases sitting between them. Looked up from germline, CDR1 is SNHLY and CDR2 is FYNNEI. Here the CDR3 reads CASKTGLTNEKLFF. The CDR3 nucleotides are TGTGCCAGCAAGACAGGTCTAACTAATGAAAAACTGTTTTTT. Together with reference TRBV2 and TRBJ1-4, the CDR3 gives the full variable domain: EPEVTQTPSHQVTQMGQEVILRCVPISNHLYFYWYRQILGQKVEFLVSFYNNEISEKSEIFDDQFSVERPDGSNFTLKIRSTKLEDSAMYFCASKTGLTNEKLFFGSGTQLSVL.